One and the same sample provided the 16 T cell receptor beta chains below, sequenced in a study of blood T cell repertoires in COVID-19. Sequenced by immunoSEQ multiplex PCR; TCRdb stores in-frame clones only, minus some. The data hold around 330,000 clones, with less than 85% observed a single time. The source material was PBMCs or T cells enriched from blood (not recorded which). The receptors derive from a woman aged 30 to 39 who had been exposed to COVID-19.

This clone was detected only a few times. CDR3 protein: CASSRQGGRGNQPQHF. CDR3 sequence (DNA): TGTGCCAGCAGTCGACAGGGGGGTAGGGGCAATCAGCCCCAGCATTTT. This chain uses TRBV28 with TRBJ1-5, with 9 bases lining up with TRBD1. Per germline, CDR1 MDHEN and CDR2 SYDVKM. V gave up 5 bases and J gave up 2 bases; unmatched junction bases: 7. The CDR3 length is 16 residues.

The rearrangement uses TRBV10-3 and TRBJ1-6, with TRBD1 matching over 8 bases. CDR1 is ENHRY and CDR2 is SYGVKD in the germline V gene. This CDR3 comprises 15 residues. J gave up 7 bases and V 10 bases, and 12 bases lay outside the gene matches. CDR3 in DNA: TGTGCCACAACCCCCCAGGGGGCGAGGAATTCACCCCTCCACTTT. Protein: CATTPQGARNSPLHF.

This clone was seen more than once but under ten times. This sequence joins TRBV19 and TRBJ2-1, with 8 bases identical to TRBD1. From germline, CDR1 is LNHDA and CDR2 SQIVND (reference sequence). The CDR3 is 16 amino acids. Losses at the gene ends were 4 bases for V and 4 bases for J; bases not matched to a gene: 9. The CDR3 is CASSTRQGNLYNEQFF. Here the CDR3 DNA reads TGTGCCAGTAGTACCCGACAGGGGAACTTGTACAATGAGCAGTTCTTC.

The rearrangement uses TRBV6-5 and TRBJ1-2; maybe TRBD1 (6 bases). The ends were cut back, 10 bases at V and 4 bases at J, with 16 bases in the middle. The germline V gene encodes CDR1 MNHEY and CDR2 SVGAGI. The CDR3 has 13 residues. The CDR3 sequence is CATRPPGAYGYTF. The CDR3 DNA follows: TGTGCCACCAGGCCCCCAGGGGCCTATGGCTACACCTTC.

The rearrangement joins TRBV28 to TRBJ1-6; D is undetermined. From germline, CDR1 is MDHEN and CDR2 SYDVKM. This CDR3 spans 15 amino acids. Trimming removed 3 bases from V and 5 bases from J, with 11 bases in between. The CDR3 coding sequence is TGTGCCAGCAGTTTCCCCGCCAGGCATAATTCACCCCTCCACTTT. Its protein product is CASSFPARHNSPLHF.

This rearrangement joins TRBV19 to TRBJ2-4; possibly TRBD2 for D (5 bases). Germline CDR1 is LNHDA and CDR2 is SQIVND (reference sequence). The CDR3 sequence is 15 residues long. Trimming stripped 0 bases from V and 9 bases from J, with 15 bases between. The CDR3 loop reads CASSIDLGGYGIQYF. CDR3 bases: TGTGCCAGTAGTATAGATCTAGGAGGATACGGCATTCAGTACTTC. Drawing the rest from reference TRBV19 and TRBJ2-4, the complete variable domain is DGGITQSPKYLFRKEGQNVTLSCEQNLNHDAMYWYRQDPGQGLRLIYYSQIVNDFQKGDIAEGYSVSREKKESFPLTVTSAQKNPTAFYLCASSIDLGGYGIQYFGAGTRLSVL.

The chain joins TRBV9 to TRBJ1-4; tentative D call: TRBD1 (5 bases). The V end was cut by 1 base, the J end by 8 bases, with 12 bases between. The CDR3 spans 14 residues. Germline CDR1 SGDLS, CDR2 YYNGEE. CDR3 in amino acids: CASSVRGTGEKLFF. CDR3 nucleotide sequence: TGTGCCAGCAGCGTAAGGGGTACCGGGGAAAAACTGTTTTTT.

The chain recombines TRBV7-2 with TRBJ2-1, with 11 bases that match TRBD2. J gave up 4 bases and V 4 bases, and 12 bases lay outside the gene matches. The CDR3 spans 18 residues. CDR1 is SGHTA, CDR2 FQGNSA, per germline. CDR3 DNA: TGTGCCAGCAGCTCCACATCTAGCGGGGGGACCTTATACAATGAGCAGTTCTTC. Translating gives CASSSTSSGGTLYNEQFF.

The genes are TRBV5-1 and TRBJ2-3; TRBD2 aligns across 14 bases. The CDR3 is 17 amino acids. J was trimmed by 0 bases and V by 4 bases; bases with no gene match: 4. From germline, CDR1 is SGHRS and CDR2 YFSETQ. The CDR3 is CASSQGLAGGSTDTQYF. In DNA form, the CDR3 reads TGCGCCAGCAGCCAAGGACTAGCGGGGGGTAGCACAGATACGCAGTATTTT.

This clone turned up a few times. The V gene is TRBV28, the J gene TRBJ2-3, with 8 positions matching TRBD2. Trimming took 5 bases from V and 0 from J; bases not matched to a gene: 4. The CDR3 sequence is 15 residues long. Per the germline V gene, CDR1 is MDHEN and CDR2 is SYDVKM. As DNA, the CDR3 is TGTGCCAGCAGTAGCGCGGGGGGAAGCACAGATACGCAGTATTTT. This codes for CASSSAGGSTDTQYF.

This chain uses TRBV6-4 with TRBJ1-5; TRBD1 matches 7 bases. The germline V gene encodes CDR1 MRHNA and CDR2 SNTAGT. CDR3 length: 14 amino acids. Losses at the gene ends were 7 bases for V and 4 bases for J; bases not matched to a gene: 7. The CDR3 DNA reads TGTGCCAGCATACAAGGGACAGTGAATCAGCCCCAGCATTTT. Translating gives CASIQGTVNQPQHF.

This chain connects TRBV14 to TRBJ2-7, with 7 bases aligning to TRBD1. J gave up 0 bases and V 1 base, and 15 bases lay outside the gene matches. CDR1 SGHDN and CDR2 FVKESK come from the germline V gene. The CDR3 has 19 residues. CDR3 region: CASSQGLKGAGASSYEQYF. CDR3 in DNA: TGTGCCAGCAGCCAAGGCTTAAAGGGGGCAGGGGCTAGCTCCTACGAGCAGTACTTC.

The chain links TRBV19 to TRBJ1-1, with D unclear. Germline V gives CDR1 LNHDA, CDR2 SQIVND (reference sequence). This CDR3 spans 13 amino acids. The V and J ends lost 7 bases and 3 bases respectively, with 12 bases between them. Here the CDR3 DNA reads TGTGCCAGTACCCCGTATCTCCACACTGAAGCTTTCTTT. Translation gives CASTPYLHTEAFF.

J is TRBJ1-1 and V is TRBV6-1, with D hard to call. The CDR3 contains 14 residues. V was pared by 0 bases and J by 0 bases, with 5 bases between. Per the germline V gene, CDR1 is MNHNS and CDR2 is SASEGT. CDR3 protein: CASSEARVNTEAFF. CDR3 nucleotides: TGTGCCAGCAGTGAAGCGAGGGTGAACACTGAAGCTTTCTTT.

This clone was picked up one time. The chain employs TRBV7-9 and TRBJ2-7; 7 positions agree with TRBD1. CDR1 and CDR2 (germline): SEHNR, FQNEAQ (reference sequence). This CDR3 comprises 15 residues. With V trimmed by 5 bases and J by 2 bases, 9 bases remained unmatched. CDR3 in DNA: TGTGCCAGCAGCCTCCTAGGGGGCGGACCCTACGAGCAGTACTTC. Its protein product is CASSLLGGGPYEQYF.

Here the CDR3 reads CASSESVRGKNTEAFF. The CDR3 coding sequence is TGTGCCAGCAGTGAATCGGTCAGGGGGAAGAACACTGAAGCTTTCTTT. J is TRBJ1-1 and V is TRBV2; 7 bases line up with TRBD1. Germline V gives CDR1 SNHLY, CDR2 FYNNEI. V was pared by 2 bases and J by 1 base, with 7 bases of the junction left unmatched. The CDR3 contains 16 residues.